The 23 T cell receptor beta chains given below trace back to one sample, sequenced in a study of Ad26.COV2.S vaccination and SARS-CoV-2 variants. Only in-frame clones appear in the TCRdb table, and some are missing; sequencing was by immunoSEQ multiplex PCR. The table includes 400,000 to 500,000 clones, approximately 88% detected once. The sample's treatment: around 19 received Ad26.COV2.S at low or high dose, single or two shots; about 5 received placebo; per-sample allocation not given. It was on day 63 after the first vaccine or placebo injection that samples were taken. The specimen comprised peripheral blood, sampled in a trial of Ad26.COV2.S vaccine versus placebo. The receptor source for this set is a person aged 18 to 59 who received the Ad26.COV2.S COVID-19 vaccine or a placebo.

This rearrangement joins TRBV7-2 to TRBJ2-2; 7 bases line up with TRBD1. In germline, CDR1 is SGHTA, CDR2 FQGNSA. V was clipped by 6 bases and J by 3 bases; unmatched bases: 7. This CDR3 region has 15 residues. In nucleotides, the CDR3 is TGTGCCAGCAGTCCGGGGACAGCCTACACCGGGGAGCTGTTTTTT. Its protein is CASSPGTAYTGELFF.

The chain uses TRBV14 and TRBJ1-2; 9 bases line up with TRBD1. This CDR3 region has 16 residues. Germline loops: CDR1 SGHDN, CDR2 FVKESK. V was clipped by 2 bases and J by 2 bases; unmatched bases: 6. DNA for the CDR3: TGTGCCAGCAGCCAAATTGGACAGGGGAGAAACTATGGCTACACCTTC. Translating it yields CASSQIGQGRNYGYTF.

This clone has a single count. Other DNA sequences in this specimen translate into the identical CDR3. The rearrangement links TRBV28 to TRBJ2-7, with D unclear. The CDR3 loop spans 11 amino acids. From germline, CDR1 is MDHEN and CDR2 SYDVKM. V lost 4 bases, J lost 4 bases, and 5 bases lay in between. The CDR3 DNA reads TGTGCCAGCAGTTCTGATTACGAGCAGTACTTC. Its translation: CASSSDYEQYF.

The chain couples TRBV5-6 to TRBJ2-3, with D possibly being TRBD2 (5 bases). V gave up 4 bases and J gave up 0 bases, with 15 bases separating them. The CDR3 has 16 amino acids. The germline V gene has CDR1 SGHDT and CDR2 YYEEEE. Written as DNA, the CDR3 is TGTGCCAGCAGCCCTATTTTCCGGGGAAGCACAGATACGCAGTATTTT. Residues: CASSPIFRGSTDTQYF.

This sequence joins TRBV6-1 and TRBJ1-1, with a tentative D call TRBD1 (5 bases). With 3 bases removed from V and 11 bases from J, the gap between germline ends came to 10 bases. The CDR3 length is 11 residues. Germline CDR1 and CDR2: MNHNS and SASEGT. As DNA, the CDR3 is TGTGCCAGCAGTGAGAGTGGGGCGGCTTTCTTT. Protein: CASSESGAAFF.

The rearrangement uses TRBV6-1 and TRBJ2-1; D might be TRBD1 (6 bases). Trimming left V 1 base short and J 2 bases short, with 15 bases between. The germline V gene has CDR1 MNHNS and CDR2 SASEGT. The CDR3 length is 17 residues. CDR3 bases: TGTGCCAGCAGTGAAGAAACAGGGTGGAACCCCTACAATGAGCAGTTCTTC. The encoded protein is CASSEETGWNPYNEQFF.

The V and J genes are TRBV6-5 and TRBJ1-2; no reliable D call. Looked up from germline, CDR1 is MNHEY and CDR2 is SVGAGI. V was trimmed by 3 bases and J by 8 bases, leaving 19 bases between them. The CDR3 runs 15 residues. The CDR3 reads CASSYSLSEYAGYTF. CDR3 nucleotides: TGTGCCAGCAGTTATAGTCTCTCTGAGTATGCGGGCTACACCTTC.

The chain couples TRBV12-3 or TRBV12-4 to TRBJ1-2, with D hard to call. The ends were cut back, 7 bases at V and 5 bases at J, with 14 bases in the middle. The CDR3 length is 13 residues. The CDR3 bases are TGTGCCAGCACCCTAATCGGCGGTTATGGCTACACCTTC. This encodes CASTLIGGYGYTF.

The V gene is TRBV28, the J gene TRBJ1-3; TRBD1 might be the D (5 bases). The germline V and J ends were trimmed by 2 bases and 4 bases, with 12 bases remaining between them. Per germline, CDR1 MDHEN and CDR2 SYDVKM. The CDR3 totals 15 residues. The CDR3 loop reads CASSLGQGRGNTIYF. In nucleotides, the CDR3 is TGTGCCAGCAGTTTAGGGCAGGGTCGGGGAAACACCATATATTTT. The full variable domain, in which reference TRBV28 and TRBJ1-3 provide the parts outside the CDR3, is DVKVTQSSRYLVKRTGEKVFLECVQDMDHENMFWYRQDPGLGLRLIYFSYDVKMKEKGDIPEGYSVSREKKERFSLILESASTNQTSMYLCASSLGQGRGNTIYFGEGSWLTVV.

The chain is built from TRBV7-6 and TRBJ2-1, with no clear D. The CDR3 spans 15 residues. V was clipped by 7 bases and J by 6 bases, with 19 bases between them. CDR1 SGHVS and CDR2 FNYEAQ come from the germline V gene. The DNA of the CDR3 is TGTGCCAGCACCCCTCTCACTGGCGCAGGCAATGAGCAGTTCTTC. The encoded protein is CASTPLTGAGNEQFF.

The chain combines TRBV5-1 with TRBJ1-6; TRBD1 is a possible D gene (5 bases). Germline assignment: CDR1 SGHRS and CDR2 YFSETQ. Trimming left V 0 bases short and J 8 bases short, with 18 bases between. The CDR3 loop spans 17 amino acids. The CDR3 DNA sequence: TGCGCCAGCAGCTTGGCCCTGGTCGGGACGGAGTATTCACCCCTCCACTTT. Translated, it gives CASSLALVGTEYSPLHF. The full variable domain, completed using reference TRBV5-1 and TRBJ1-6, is KAGVTQTPRYLIKTRGQQVTLSCSPISGHRSVSWYQQTPGQGLQFLFEYFSETQRNKGNFPGRFSGRQFSNSRSEMNVSTLELGDSALYLCASSLALVGTEYSPLHFGNGTRLTVT.

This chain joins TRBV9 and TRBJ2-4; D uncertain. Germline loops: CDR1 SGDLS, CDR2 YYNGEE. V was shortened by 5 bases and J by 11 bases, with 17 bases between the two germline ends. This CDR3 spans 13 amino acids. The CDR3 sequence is CASSTGGVNVQYF. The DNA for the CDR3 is TGTGCCAGCAGTACTGGTGGCGTGAATGTTCAGTACTTC.

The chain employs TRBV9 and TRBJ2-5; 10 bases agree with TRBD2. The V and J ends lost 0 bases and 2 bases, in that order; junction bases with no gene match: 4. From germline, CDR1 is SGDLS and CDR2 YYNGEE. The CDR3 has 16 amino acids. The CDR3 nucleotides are TGTGCCAGCAGCGTAGTACCAGCGGGGGGGCAAGAGACCCAGTACTTC. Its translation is CASSVVPAGGQETQYF.

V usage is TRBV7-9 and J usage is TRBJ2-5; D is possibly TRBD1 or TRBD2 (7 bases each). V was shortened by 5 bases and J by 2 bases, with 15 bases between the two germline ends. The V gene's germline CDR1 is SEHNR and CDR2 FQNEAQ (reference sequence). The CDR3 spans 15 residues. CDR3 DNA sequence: TGTGCCAGCAGCCCACGGGGGGACAGTCAAGAGACCCAGTACTTC. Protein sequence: CASSPRGDSQETQYF.

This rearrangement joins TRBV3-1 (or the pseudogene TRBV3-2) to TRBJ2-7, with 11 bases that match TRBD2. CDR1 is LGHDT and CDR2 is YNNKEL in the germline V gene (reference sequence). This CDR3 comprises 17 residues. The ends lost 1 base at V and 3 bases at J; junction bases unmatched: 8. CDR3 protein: CASSQGLLAGGHYEQYF. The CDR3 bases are TGTGCCAGCAGCCAAGGCTTGCTAGCGGGGGGCCACTACGAGCAGTACTTC.

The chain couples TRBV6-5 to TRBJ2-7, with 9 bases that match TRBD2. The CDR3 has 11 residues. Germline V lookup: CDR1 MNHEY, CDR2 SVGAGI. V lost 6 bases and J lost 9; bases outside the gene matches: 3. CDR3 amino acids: CASRLAGRQYF. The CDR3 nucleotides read TGTGCCAGCAGGCTAGCGGGGCGGCAGTACTTC.

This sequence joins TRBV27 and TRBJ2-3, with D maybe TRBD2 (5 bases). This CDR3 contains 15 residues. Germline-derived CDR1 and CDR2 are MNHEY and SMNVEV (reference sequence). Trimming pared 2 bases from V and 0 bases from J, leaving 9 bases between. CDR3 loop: CASSLQDSSTDTQYF. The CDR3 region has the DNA TGTGCCAGCAGTTTACAGGACTCTAGCACAGATACGCAGTATTTT.

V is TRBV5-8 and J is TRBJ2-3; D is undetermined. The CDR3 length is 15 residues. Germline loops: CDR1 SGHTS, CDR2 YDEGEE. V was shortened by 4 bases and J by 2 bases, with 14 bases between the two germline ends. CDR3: CASSPGRFYTDTQYF. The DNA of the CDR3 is TGTGCCAGCAGCCCAGGACGGTTTTACACAGATACGCAGTATTTT.

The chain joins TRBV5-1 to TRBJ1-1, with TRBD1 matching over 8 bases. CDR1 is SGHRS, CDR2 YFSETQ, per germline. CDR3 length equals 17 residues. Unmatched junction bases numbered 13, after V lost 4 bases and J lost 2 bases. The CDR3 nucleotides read TGCGCCAGCAGCGCCGACAGGGGCGATAATCGAAACACTGAAGCTTTCTTT. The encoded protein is CASSADRGDNRNTEAFF.

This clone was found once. DNA of the CDR3: TGTGCCAGCAGCCAAGATGACCGGCGATCTGAAGCTTTCTTT. This encodes CASSQDDRRSEAFF. This rearrangement joins TRBV3-1 (or the pseudogene TRBV3-2) to TRBJ1-1; no reliable D call. V lost 0 bases and J lost 6, with 11 bases in between. CDR3 length: 14 residues. The V gene's germline CDR1 is LGHDT and CDR2 YNNKEL (reference sequence).

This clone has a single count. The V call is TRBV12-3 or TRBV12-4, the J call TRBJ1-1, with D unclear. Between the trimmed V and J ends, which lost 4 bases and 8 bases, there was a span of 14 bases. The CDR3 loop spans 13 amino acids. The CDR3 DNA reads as TGTGCCAGCAGTTCCCGACCCGGGATCGAAGCTTTCTTT. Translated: CASSSRPGIEAFF.

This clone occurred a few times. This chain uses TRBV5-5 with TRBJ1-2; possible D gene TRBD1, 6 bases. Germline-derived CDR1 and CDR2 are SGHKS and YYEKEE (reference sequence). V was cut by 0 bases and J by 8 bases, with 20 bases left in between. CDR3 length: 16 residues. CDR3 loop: CASSLAGGGKGYGYTF. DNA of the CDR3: TGTGCCAGCAGCTTGGCGGGAGGGGGGAAGGGATACGGCTACACCTTC.

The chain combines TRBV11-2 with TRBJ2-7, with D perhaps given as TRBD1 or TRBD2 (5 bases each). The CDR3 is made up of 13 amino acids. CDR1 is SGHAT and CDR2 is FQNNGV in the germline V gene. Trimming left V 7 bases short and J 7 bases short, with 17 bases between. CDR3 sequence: CASTRDRTLEQYF. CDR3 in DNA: TGTGCCAGCACCCGGGACCGCACTTTGGAGCAGTACTTC.